The T cell receptor beta chain described here comes from a study of vaccination and CD4 T cells after COVID-19. In its sample, this clonotype was seen once. Its antigen remains unknown. The CDR3 covers 15 residues. CDR1 is MNHNS and CDR2 is SASEGT in the germline V gene. Trimming took off 4 bases at V and 2 bases at J, with 15 bases between the two ends. Treatment noted: roughly ten-day PBMC culture with coronavirus spike peptide pools or control peptides (ViraFEST assay). The Oncomine TCR Beta short-read assay was what sequenced the DNA obtained from cultured CD4+ T cells. TCRdb reanalysed the PCR reads using MiXCR and keeps one entry per CDR3 protein. This table has 11,000 to 15,000 distinct CDR3 sequences, 30% to 35% appearing once.

The chain carries TRBV6-1 and TRBJ2-7; a possible D gene is TRBD2 (6 bases). The receptor comes from a human donor who had recovered from COVID-19. The input for sequencing was CD4+ T cells from blood, cultured in vitro, taken after SARS-CoV-2 vaccination. The DNA for the CDR3 is TGTGCCAGCAGTGGAAGGGGACTCCATCCCTACGAGCAGTACTTC. Protein product: CASSGRGLHPYEQYF.